Described below is a single T cell receptor beta chain sequence and its context. This CDR3 contains 14 residues. Germline V gives CDR1 SGDLS, CDR2 YYNGEE. V lost 0 bases and J lost 6, with 7 bases in between. These data belong to a study of blood T cell repertoires in COVID-19. Assay used: immunoSEQ multiplex PCR; TCRdb lists only in-frame clones, some missing. The sample includes about 150,000 clones, about 85% of them seen just once. V gene TRBV9 combines with J gene TRBJ1-6, with TRBD1 as a possible D gene (5 bases). Sample: peripheral blood. This TCR derives from a man older than 75 with COVID-19, enrolled during active disease. The CDR3 is CASSVGRANSPLHF. DNA of the CDR3: TGTGCCAGCAGCGTAGGCAGGGCTAATTCACCCCTCCACTTT.